Following are 23 T cell receptor beta chains from one sample sequenced in a study of shared clonotypes between healthy human individuals. The method was immunoSEQ multiplex PCR; TCRdb's version includes in-frame clones alone and lacks a portion of them. The repertoire holds some 630,000 clones, with 60% to 80% as singletons. Sequenced material: memory CD4+ T cells sorted from blood. The subset was: CD45RA-negative fraction. These receptors originate from a woman aged 25-40 years in good health.

CDR3 sequence: CASSIGQGPDTQYF. CDR3 coding DNA: TGCGCCAGCAGCATTGGACAGGGTCCAGATACGCAGTATTTT. V gene TRBV5-1 combines with J gene TRBJ2-3; 8 nucleotides match TRBD1. The CDR3 consists of 14 residues. Germline loops: CDR1 SGHRS, CDR2 YFSETQ. V shed 4 bases and J 4 bases; nucleotides not matched to a gene: 5.

The chain recombines TRBV19 with TRBJ1-1, with 8 bases matching TRBD1. This CDR3 contains 13 residues. V lost 5 bases, J lost 5 bases, and 4 bases stayed unmatched. Looked up from germline, CDR1 is LNHDA and CDR2 is SQIVND (reference sequence). CDR3 sequence (DNA): TGTGCCAGTAGTCAGGGGGCTTGGACTGAAGCTTTCTTT. It translates to CASSQGAWTEAFF.

At least ten counts were recorded for this clone. Other DNA sequences in the sample encode the same CDR3. V usage is TRBV5-1 and J usage is TRBJ2-1; TRBD1 is a possible D gene (5 bases). The CDR3 runs to 15 residues. V lost 3 bases and J 0 bases, leaving 10 bases between the germline ends. Germline assignment: CDR1 SGHRS and CDR2 YFSETQ. In nucleotides, the CDR3 is TGCGCCAGCAGCTCCGACAGTAGCTCCTACAATGAGCAGTTCTTC. It yields the protein CASSSDSSSYNEQFF. Full variable domain (remainder filled in from reference TRBV5-1 and TRBJ2-1): KAGVTQTPRYLIKTRGQQVTLSCSPISGHRSVSWYQQTPGQGLQFLFEYFSETQRNKGNFPGRFSGRQFSNSRSEMNVSTLELGDSALYLCASSSDSSSYNEQFFGPGTRLTVL.

The chain employs TRBV29-1 and TRBJ2-7; possible D gene TRBD2, 5 bases. This CDR3 is built from 12 residues. Germline values: CDR1 SQVTM, CDR2 ANQGSEA. This CDR3 is CSAGPSNYEQYF. The CDR3 DNA follows: TGCAGTGCGGGCCCCTCAAACTACGAGCAGTACTTC.

The rearrangement uses TRBV15 and TRBJ1-1; D is possibly TRBD1 (5 bases). The CDR3 sequence is 13 residues long. The V gene lost 3 bases and the J gene lost 2 bases, with 7 bases spanning the gap. Germline loops: CDR1 LNHNV, CDR2 YYDKDF (reference sequence). DNA for the CDR3: TGTGCCACCAGCAGTCAGGGTAACACTGAAGCTTTCTTT. Its translation is CATSSQGNTEAFF.

The rearrangement joins TRBV5-4 to TRBJ2-5, with D possibly matching TRBD1 (5 bases). Germline V gene sequence: CDR1 SGHNT, CDR2 YYREEE (reference sequence). The CDR3 sequence is 13 residues long. Trimming stripped 5 bases from V and 2 bases from J, with 10 bases between. Here the CDR3 reads CASSPGSQETQYF. CDR3 DNA sequence: TGTGCCAGCAGTCCAGGGTCACAAGAGACCCAGTACTTC.

This clone was counted many times. The gene calls are TRBV6-1 and TRBJ2-2; 9 bases fit TRBD1. Germline CDR1 is MNHNS and CDR2 is SASEGT. V was pared by 4 bases and J by 4 bases, with 7 bases of the junction left unmatched. The CDR3 is 16 amino acids. The CDR3 DNA follows: TGTGCCAGCAGTGCACGGACAGGGGAGGGCACCGGGGAGCTGTTTTTT. Protein sequence: CASSARTGEGTGELFF.

V gene TRBV28 combines with J gene TRBJ2-3, with 7 positions matching TRBD2. Trimming cost V 5 bases and J 3 bases; bases outside gene matches: 5. Germline V gene sequence: CDR1 MDHEN, CDR2 SYDVKM. This CDR3 has 14 amino acids. The CDR3 DNA reads TGTGCCAGCAGTCCCGCGGGGGAGACAGATACGCAGTATTTT. This encodes CASSPAGETDTQYF.

The rearrangement joins TRBV10-1 to TRBJ2-2; 7 bases match TRBD1. Germline CDR1 and CDR2: WNHNN and SYGVQD (reference sequence). Losses at the gene ends were 6 bases for V and 0 bases for J; bases not matched to a gene: 1. CDR3 length equals 14 residues. The CDR3 loop is CASRQGTNTGELFF. The CDR3 DNA reads TGCGCCAGCAGACAGGGGACGAACACCGGGGAGCTGTTTTTT.

J is TRBJ2-4 and V is TRBV11-2, with D unclear. Germline CDR1 and CDR2: SGHAT and FQNNGV. The CDR3 has 11 residues. Trimming stripped 6 bases from V and 8 bases from J, with 8 bases between. The CDR3 spells CASSLWDIQYF. The CDR3 region has the DNA TGTGCCAGCAGTTTGTGGGACATTCAGTACTTC.

This clone was seen more than once but under ten times. The CDR3 bases are TGTGCCAGCAGTTTCAGCGGGAAGCCCTACAATGAGCAGTTCTTC. Protein sequence: CASSFSGKPYNEQFF. J is TRBJ2-1 and V is TRBV28; 7 nucleotides match TRBD2. Germline values: CDR1 MDHEN, CDR2 SYDVKM. There are 15 residues in the CDR3. The V and J ends lost 3 bases and 2 bases, in that order; junction bases with no gene match: 4.

The CDR3: CARGMLRDRGPYEQYF. In DNA, the CDR3 is TGTGCCAGGGGGATGCTCCGGGACAGGGGCCCCTACGAGCAGTACTTC. The chain couples TRBV5-6 to TRBJ2-7; 10 bases map to TRBD1. The ends lost 8 bases at V and 2 bases at J; junction bases unmatched: 13. The germline gives CDR1 SGHDT, CDR2 YYEEEE. There are 16 residues in the CDR3.

In its sample, this clone was seen a few times. This chain connects TRBV29-1 to TRBJ1-5; tentatively, D is TRBD1 (5 bases). Germline V gene lookup returns CDR1 SQVTM and CDR2 ANQGSEA. V was shortened by 4 bases and J by 6 bases, with 22 bases between the two germline ends. There are 16 residues in the CDR3. The CDR3: CSVVIRAGVRSQPQHF. In nucleotides, the CDR3 is TGCAGCGTTGTGATCAGGGCGGGGGTCCGGAGTCAGCCCCAGCATTTT.

This sequence joins TRBV9 and TRBJ2-5; 7 positions match TRBD2. V lost 4 bases and J lost 5; bases outside the gene matches: 8. This CDR3 is built from 14 residues. Germline V gives CDR1 SGDLS, CDR2 YYNGEE. CDR3 amino acids: CASSPRGSWETQYF. DNA of the CDR3: TGTGCCAGCAGCCCCCGCGGGAGTTGGGAGACCCAGTACTTC.

This chain links TRBV9 with TRBJ2-5, with D possibly being TRBD2 (6 bases). Looked up from germline, CDR1 is SGDLS and CDR2 is YYNGEE. CDR3 length equals 15 residues. Trimming removed 3 bases from V and 5 bases from J, with 17 bases in between. CDR3 nucleotides: TGTGCCAGCAGCGCAACTAGCACAACTTCGGAGACCCAGTACTTC. The encoded protein is CASSATSTTSETQYF.

This rearrangement joins TRBV10-1 to TRBJ2-1; D is perhaps TRBD1 or TRBD2 (5 bases each). The V gene's germline CDR1 is WNHNN and CDR2 SYGVQD (reference sequence). V lost 2 bases to trimming and J lost 7 bases, with 12 bases between them. The CDR3 spans 14 residues. The CDR3 is CASSEHRSGNEQFF. The DNA for the CDR3 is TGCGCCAGCAGTGAGCACAGGTCGGGAAATGAGCAGTTCTTC.

The chain combines TRBV11-2 with TRBJ2-3; no clear D gene. The CDR3 is 14 amino acids. V lost 7 bases and J 4 bases, leaving 15 bases between the germline ends. Per the germline V gene, CDR1 is SGHAT and CDR2 is FQNNGV. In nucleotides, the CDR3 is TGTGCCAGCACCCTAAGGACCCTCCCAGATACGCAGTATTTT. Amino acids: CASTLRTLPDTQYF. Based on the CDR3 plus reference TRBV11-2 and TRBJ2-3, the full variable domain is EAGVAQSPRYKIIEKRQSVAFWCNPISGHATLYWYQQILGQGPKLLIQFQNNGVVDDSQLPKDRFSAERLKGVDSTLKIQPAKLEDSAVYLCASTLRTLPDTQYFGPGTRLTVL.

The rearrangement links TRBV20-1 to TRBJ2-1; no firm D call. Germline V CDR1 and CDR2: DFQATT, SNEGSKA (reference sequence). The V and J ends lost 6 bases and 7 bases respectively, with 10 bases between them. The CDR3 sequence is 11 residues long. The CDR3 DNA is TGCAGTGCGTCTGGCGAGAATGAGCAGTTCTTC. This translates into CSASGENEQFF.

The chain carries TRBV28 and TRBJ1-2; maybe TRBD1 (5 bases). V lost 2 bases and J lost 4, with 14 bases in between. Germline lookup yields CDR1 MDHEN and CDR2 SYDVKM. This CDR3 is 15 amino acids long. DNA of the CDR3: TGTGCCAGCAGTTTAGCTAACAGGCGTCTCTATGGCTACACCTTC. Its protein product is CASSLANRRLYGYTF.

The chain carries TRBV7-2 and TRBJ1-1; 9 nucleotides line up with TRBD1. Trimming cost V 3 bases and J 3 bases; bases outside gene matches: 11. CDR3 size: 17 residues. Germline-derived CDR1 and CDR2 are SGHTA and FQGNSA. CDR3 sequence (DNA): TGTGCCAGCAGCTTGGGCCCAGGACAGGGGTCTTACACTGAAGCTTTCTTT. Its translation: CASSLGPGQGSYTEAFF.

The rearrangement uses TRBV7-2 and TRBJ1-5, with D possibly being TRBD1 (5 bases). V was clipped by 5 bases and J by 10 bases, with 18 bases between them. Germline V CDR1 and CDR2: SGHTA, FQGNSA. The CDR3 is 14 amino acids. The CDR3 loop reads CASSRDRVTSPQHF. In DNA form, the CDR3 reads TGTGCCAGCAGCCGAGACAGAGTGACCTCCCCCCAGCATTTT.

This clone appeared a few times. The rearrangement joins TRBV19 to TRBJ1-5, with 9 bases fitting TRBD1. V shed 3 bases and J 0 bases; nucleotides not matched to a gene: 3. Germline V gene lookup returns CDR1 LNHDA and CDR2 SQIVND (reference sequence). This CDR3 has 16 amino acids. The CDR3 nucleotides read TGTGCCAGTAGTATGGGACAGGGATATAGCAATCAGCCCCAGCATTTT. It translates to CASSMGQGYSNQPQHF.

The V gene is TRBV7-6, the J gene TRBJ2-5; tentative D call: TRBD2 (7 bases). This CDR3 is 17 amino acids long. Germline V gene lookup returns CDR1 SGHVS and CDR2 FNYEAQ. V was clipped by 5 bases and J by 2 bases, with 21 bases between them. The CDR3 sequence: CASSQGWGGAAQETQYF. CDR3 nucleotide sequence: TGTGCCAGCAGCCAAGGCTGGGGGGGGGCGGCGCAAGAGACCCAGTACTTC.